These 6 T cell receptor beta chains share one sample of origin, sequenced in a study of cytomegalovirus exposure and HLA in healthy donors. The study ran its PCR with 60 Vbeta and 13 Jbeta primers. Method: immunoSEQ multiplex PCR; TCRdb's copy keeps in-frame clones and lacks some. Of around 94,000 clones listed, 78% are singletons. Sequenced sample: PBMCs. These receptors came from a male donor in good health and CMV-seropositive.

This chain connects TRBV6-1 to TRBJ2-7; D remains unclear. This CDR3 has 12 residues. V lost 2 bases and J 3 bases, leaving 5 bases between the germline ends. Germline V gene lookup returns CDR1 MNHNS and CDR2 SASEGT. For the CDR3, the DNA is TGTGCCAGCAGTGAACGTTTCTACGAGCAGTACTTC. The encoded protein is CASSERFYEQYF.

CDR3 in DNA: TGTGCCATCCAAACGGGGCAGGGGGTGAACTACGAGCAGTACTTC. As protein: CAIQTGQGVNYEQYF. This rearrangement joins TRBV28 to TRBJ2-7, with TRBD1 identical over 7 bases. The CDR3 has 15 residues. Germline assignment: CDR1 MDHEN and CDR2 SYDVKM. V lost 10 bases and J lost 3; bases outside the gene matches: 15.

The chain joins TRBV30 to TRBJ1-3; D is undetermined. Germline loops: CDR1 GTSNPN, CDR2 SVGIG (reference sequence). This CDR3 spans 15 amino acids. Trimming cost V 1 base and J 2 bases, with 12 bases left between them. The CDR3 nucleotides read TGTGCCTGGAGTGAACGGGGTTTAACTGGAAACACCATATATTTT. Residues: CAWSERGLTGNTIYF.

The CDR3 DNA is TGTGCCAGCAGTGAGGGTCGGGGTGGCAGCCACACCTTC. Amino acids: CASSEGRGGSHTF. The rearrangement uses TRBV6-4 and TRBJ1-2, with D uncertain. Germline V gene lookup returns CDR1 MRHNA and CDR2 SNTAGT. V lost 3 bases and J lost 12, with 17 bases in between. This CDR3 has 13 amino acids.

The rearrangement links TRBV5-4 to TRBJ2-1; 11 positions agree with TRBD2. CDR1 and CDR2 from the germline V gene are SGHNT and YYREEE (reference sequence). The CDR3 extends over 16 amino acids. The V segment lost 4 bases and the J segment 4 bases; nucleotides outside the gene matches: 7. CDR3: CASSNLTSGGYNEQFF. The CDR3 nucleotides read TGTGCCAGCAGCAACCTTACTAGCGGGGGATACAATGAGCAGTTCTTC.

The chain uses TRBV27 and TRBJ1-3; possible D gene TRBD1, 5 bases. Germline V CDR1 and CDR2: MNHEY, SMNVEV (reference sequence). The V end lost 6 bases, the J end lost 3 bases, and 12 bases lay between the germline ends. This CDR3 region has 14 residues. In nucleotides, the CDR3 is TGTGCCAGCAGCCGCGGAGGGGTTGGAAACACCATATATTTT. Protein product: CASSRGGVGNTIYF.